This TCR beta chain stems from a study of shared clonotypes between healthy human individuals. Tens of thousands of T cell genomes, or 200 to 250 ng DNA, went into the sorted-subset replicate PCRs. The method was immunoSEQ multiplex PCR; TCRdb's version includes in-frame clones alone and lacks a portion of them. The sample comprises 850,000 to 1,200,000 clones, roughly 80% of which are singletons, and 1.4% rests with the top ten. Study-wide points: Clonotypes shared by all four donors outscored non-shared clonotypes in generation probability. Larger richness was generally estimated for naive than memory subsets.

About this clone: The antigen is undetermined.

V lost 1 base and J lost 0, with 8 bases in between. The CDR3 is 15 residues long. Germline V gene data show CDR1 as MGHRA and CDR2 as YSYEKL. This TCR derives from a man in his late teens or twenties in good health. The V gene is TRBV4-1, the J gene TRBJ2-3; a weak D match, TRBD1 (5 bases). The specimen was memory CD4+ T cells sorted from blood. Subset of the sample: CD45RA-negative fraction. The CDR3 sequence is CASSQVGASTDTQYF. CDR3 coding DNA: TGCGCCAGCAGCCAAGTTGGGGCAAGCACAGATACGCAGTATTTT.